This T cell receptor (beta chain) emerged from a study of identical twins. V lost 1 base to trimming and J lost 0 bases; unmatched junction nucleotides: 8. Germline V gene lookup returns CDR1 SGHRS and CDR2 YFSETQ. The CDR3 is 17 amino acids. A single record per CDR3 protein comes from TCRdb applying MiXCR to the 5' RACE reads. The sample lists fewer than 900,000 distinct CDR3 sequences; about 20% were seen once. The same sample was also used in a study of T cells expressing NK-cell markers.

The chain joins TRBV5-1 to TRBJ2-7, with 9 positions matching TRBD2. Sequencing was performed on PBMCs. This receptor was taken from a woman between 18 and 30 years old in good health. The CDR3 bases are TGCGCCAGCAGCTTGTTAGCGGGAGCCGTCAGCTCCTACGAGCAGTACTTC. Protein product: CASSLLAGAVSSYEQYF. Complete variable domain (other parts from reference TRBV5-1 and TRBJ2-7): KAGVTQTPRYLIKTRGQQVTLSCSPISGHRSVSWYQQTPGQGLQFLFEYFSETQRNKGNFPGRFSGRQFSNSRSEMNVSTLELGDSALYLCASSLLAGAVSSYEQYFGPGTRLTVT.